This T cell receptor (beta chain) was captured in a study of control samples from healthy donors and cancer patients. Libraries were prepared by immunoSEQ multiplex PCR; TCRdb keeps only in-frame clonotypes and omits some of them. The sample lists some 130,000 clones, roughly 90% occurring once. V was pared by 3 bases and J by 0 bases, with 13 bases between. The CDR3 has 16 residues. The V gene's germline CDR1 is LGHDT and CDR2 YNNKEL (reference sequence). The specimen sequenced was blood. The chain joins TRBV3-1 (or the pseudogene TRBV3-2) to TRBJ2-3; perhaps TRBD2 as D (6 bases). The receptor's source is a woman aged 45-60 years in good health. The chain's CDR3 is CASSHSRGISTDTQYF. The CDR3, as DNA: TGTGCCAGCAGCCATTCTCGGGGGATTAGCACAGATACGCAGTATTTT.